This T cell receptor (beta chain) was sequenced in a study of identical twins. TCRdb processed the 5' RACE reads anew with MiXCR; each CDR3 protein has one entry. Here the sample spans 1.5 million or so distinct CDR3 sequences, around a third being singletons. With no exceptions, donors were healthy Caucasians. This clonotype was observed a few times. Antigen: not known. CDR1 is MNHEY and CDR2 is SVGEGT in the germline V gene. CDR3 length equals 15 residues. Trimming at V came to 4 bases and at J to 0 bases, leaving 2 bases not matched to a gene. Regarding the study as a whole: Excess low generation probability was seen in twin-shared out-of-frame alpha sequences. Compared with models, monozygotic twins showed more out-of-frame TCR alpha sharing.

The clonotype was recovered from a newborn girl in good health. The genes are TRBV6-2 or TRBV6-3 and TRBJ2-4, with 8 bases aligning to TRBD1. Sequenced: cord blood. This CDR3 is CASSWGTGAKNIQYF. CDR3 DNA: TGTGCCAGCAGTTGGGGGACAGGAGCCAAAAACATTCAGTACTTC.